This entry is about one T cell receptor beta chain. Its antigen remains unknown. This CDR3 spans 14 amino acids. V lost 2 bases to trimming and J lost 0 bases, with 5 bases between them. The germline V gene encodes CDR1 LNHDA and CDR2 SQIVND (reference sequence). This record comes from a study of cytomegalovirus exposure and HLA in healthy donors. Study results and limitations: Cytomegalovirus status was reportedly diagnosed by the classifier with high sensitivity and specificity. In vitro experiments confirmed that a few CMV-associated chains were specific for CMV antigens. One cluster of highly shared sequence variants probably arose as a sequencing artifact.

A multiplex PCR was run with 60 Vbeta primers and 13 Jbeta primers. Per the original data handling: Around 10 million of the roughly 80 million unique TCR beta chains counted in a later analysis were shared. Profiling relied on immunoSEQ multiplex PCR, and the TCRdb table lists in-frame clones only, not all of them. V and J calls and clone size are copied from that table; D and trimming were computed from the DNA. The sample has roughly 84,000 clones, roughly 80% seen once. Sequenced input: PBMCs. The chain recombines TRBV19 with TRBJ1-3, with no clear D. This TCR derives from a human donor in good health. CDR3 coding DNA: TGTGCCAGTAGTATATCAGGCTCTGGAAACACCATATATTTT. It translates to CASSISGSGNTIYF.